The 6 T cell receptor beta chains below all came from one sample that was sequenced in a study of T cells in Graves' hyperthyroidism and ophthalmopathy. TCR beta CDR3 regions were amplified from RNA transcripts. With the HTBI primer set, the TCR CDR3 went through a first round of RT-PCR. MiXCR was run by TCRdb on the multiplex PCR reads, yielding one entry per CDR3 protein. The data contain roughly 400,000 distinct CDR3 sequences, more than 13% of them singletons. Source material: blood. These receptors came from a man between 45 and 60 years old with Graves' ophthalmopathy.

This clonotype was observed at least ten times. The chain employs TRBV7-9 and TRBJ2-1; possibly TRBD1 or TRBD2 for D (5 bases each). Germline CDR1 and CDR2: SEHNR and FQNEAQ (reference sequence). V shed 9 bases and J shed 2 bases, with 14 bases lying between them. This CDR3 region has 14 residues. The CDR3 DNA sequence: TGTGCCAGTATTTCGAGGGGACCCTACAATGAGCAGTTCTTC. Translated: CASISRGPYNEQFF. Drawing the rest from reference TRBV7-9 and TRBJ2-1, the complete variable domain is DTGVSQNPRHKITKRGQNVTFRCDPISEHNRLYWYRQTLGQGPEFLTYFQNEAQLEKSRLLSDRFSAERPKGSFSTLEIQRTEQGDSAMYLCASISRGPYNEQFFGPGTRLTVL.

The sample holds a few counts of this clonotype. The chain employs TRBV12-3 or TRBV12-4 and TRBJ2-2; 13 bases agree with TRBD2. The ends lost 1 base at V and 4 bases at J; junction bases unmatched: 12. This CDR3 comprises 20 residues. In DNA, the CDR3 is TGTGCCAGCAGTTTAGTAGTTGGGCGGACTAGCGGGAGACGCACCGGGGAGCTGTTTTTT. Protein: CASSLVVGRTSGRRTGELFF.

The chain recombines TRBV18 with TRBJ1-1; D unresolved. The CDR3 is 13 residues long. V lost 2 bases and J 6 bases, leaving 10 bases between the germline ends. Germline-derived CDR1 and CDR2 are KGHSH and LQKENI. CDR3 nucleotides: TGTGCCAGCTCACCAGTGGTGTACGCTGAAGCTTTCTTT. Translation gives CASSPVVYAEAFF. Based on the CDR3 plus reference TRBV18 and TRBJ1-1, the full variable domain is NAGVMQNPRHLVRRRGQEARLRCSPMKGHSHVYWYRQLPEEGLKFMVYLQKENIIDESGMPKERFSAEFPKEGPSILRIQQVVRGDSAAYFCASSPVVYAEAFFGQGTRLTVV.

There are many counts of this clonotype. The rearrangement links TRBV20-1 to TRBJ2-5, with D possibly matching TRBD1 (6 bases). V gave up 2 bases and J gave up 2 bases, with 15 bases separating them. The germline V gene encodes CDR1 DFQATT and CDR2 SNEGSKA (reference sequence). The CDR3 covers 15 residues. CDR3 residues: CSARPPGARQETQYF. Written as DNA, the CDR3 is TGCAGTGCTAGACCCCCAGGGGCGCGACAAGAGACCCAGTACTTC.

V gene TRBV29-1 combines with J gene TRBJ2-5; 8 bases line up with TRBD2. Germline assignment: CDR1 SQVTM and CDR2 ANQGSEA. The junction had 3 bases not matched to a gene; V was cut back by 4 bases and J by 5 bases. The CDR3 runs 12 residues. The CDR3 region has the DNA TGCAGCGTTGGTAGCGGGATGGAGACCCAGTACTTC. Its translation is CSVGSGMETQYF.

This clonotype was observed many times. The CDR3 sequence is CASSLVGTRYNEQFF. In DNA, the CDR3 is TGTGCCAGCAGCTTGGTAGGGACAAGGTACAATGAGCAGTTCTTC. This chain connects TRBV5-6 to TRBJ2-1, with D possibly matching TRBD1 (6 bases). CDR1 and CDR2 (germline): SGHDT, YYEEEE. V was cut by 0 bases and J by 4 bases, with 11 bases left in between. CDR3 size: 15 residues.